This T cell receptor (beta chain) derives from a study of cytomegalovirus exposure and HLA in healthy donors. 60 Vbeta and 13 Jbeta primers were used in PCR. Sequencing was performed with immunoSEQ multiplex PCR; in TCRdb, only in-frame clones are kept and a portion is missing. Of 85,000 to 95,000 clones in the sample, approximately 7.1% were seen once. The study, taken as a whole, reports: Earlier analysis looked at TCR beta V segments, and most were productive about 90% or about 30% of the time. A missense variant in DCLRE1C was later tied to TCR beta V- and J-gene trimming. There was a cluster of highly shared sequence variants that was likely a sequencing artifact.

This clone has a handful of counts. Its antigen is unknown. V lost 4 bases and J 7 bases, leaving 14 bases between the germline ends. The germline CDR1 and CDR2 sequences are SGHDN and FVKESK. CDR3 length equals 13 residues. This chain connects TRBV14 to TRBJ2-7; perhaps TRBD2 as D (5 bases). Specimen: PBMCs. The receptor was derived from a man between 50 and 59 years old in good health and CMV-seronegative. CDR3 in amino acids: CASSPLGPGEQYF. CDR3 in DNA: TGTGCCAGCAGCCCGCTGGGCCCGGGAGAGCAGTACTTC.